This T cell receptor beta chain was sequenced in a study of cytomegalovirus exposure and HLA in healthy donors. Germline V gene data show CDR1 as SQVTM and CDR2 as ANQGSEA. This CDR3 has 16 residues. After removal of 1 base from V and 7 bases from J, the junction contained 10 bases not matched to a gene. This clone appeared once. Profiling relied on immunoSEQ multiplex PCR, and the TCRdb table lists in-frame clones only, not all of them. Here the sample spans more than 250,000 clones, roughly nine tenths being singletons. Sequenced input: PBMCs. The chain couples TRBV29-1 to TRBJ1-1, with TRBD1 matching 12 bases. This TCR was sampled from a woman in her twenties or thirties in good health and CMV-seropositive. The CDR3 here is CSVEVSPGQGANEAFF. The CDR3 DNA is TGCAGCGTTGAAGTCAGTCCGGGACAGGGGGCTAATGAAGCTTTCTTT.